This T cell receptor beta chain is drawn from a study of T cells in Graves' hyperthyroidism and ophthalmopathy. Overall study results and limits: Most thyroid-expanded clonotypes above 0.001 were also found in blood.

RNA transcripts provided the source from which TCR beta CDR3 regions were amplified. HTBI primers were the set used in a first-round RT-PCR of the TCR CDR3. MiXCR was run by TCRdb on the multiplex PCR reads, yielding one entry per CDR3 protein. The sample yields around 300,000 distinct CDR3 sequences, about 14% seen once. Germline lookup yields CDR1 SGHVS and CDR2 FQNEAQ. The J segment lost 5 bases and the V segment lost 5 bases, leaving 13 bases of the junction unmatched. This CDR3 has 16 residues. In its sample, this clonotype was seen many times. Its antigen is unknown. The origin of this receptor is a woman in her twenties or thirties with Graves' hyperthyroidism that later progressed to Graves' ophthalmopathy. The sample consisted of blood. The chain has TRBV7-8 and TRBJ2-3; 7 positions match TRBD2. CDR3 bases: TGTGCCAGCAGCCCTCCGGAGCGGGACCCGAAAGATACGCAGTATTTT. It encodes CASSPPERDPKDTQYF.